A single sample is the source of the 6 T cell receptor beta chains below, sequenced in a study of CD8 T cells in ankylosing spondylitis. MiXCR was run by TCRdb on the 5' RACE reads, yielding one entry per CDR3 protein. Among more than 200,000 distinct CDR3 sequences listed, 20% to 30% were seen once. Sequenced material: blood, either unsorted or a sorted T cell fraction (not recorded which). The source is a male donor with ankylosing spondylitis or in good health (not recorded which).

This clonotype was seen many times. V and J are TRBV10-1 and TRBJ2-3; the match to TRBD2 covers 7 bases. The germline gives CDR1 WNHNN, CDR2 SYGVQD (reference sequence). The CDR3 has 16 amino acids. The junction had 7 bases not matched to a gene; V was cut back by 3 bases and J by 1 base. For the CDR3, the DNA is TGCGCCAGCAGTGACTCAGCGGGGTTGGGCACAGATACGCAGTATTTT. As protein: CASSDSAGLGTDTQYF.

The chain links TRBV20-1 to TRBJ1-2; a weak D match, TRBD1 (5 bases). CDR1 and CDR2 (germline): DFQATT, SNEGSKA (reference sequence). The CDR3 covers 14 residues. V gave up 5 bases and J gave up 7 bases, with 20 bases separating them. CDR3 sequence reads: CSAGGRQAWTGYTF. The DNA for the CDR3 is TGCAGTGCTGGGGGGAGGCAGGCGTGGACTGGCTACACCTTC.

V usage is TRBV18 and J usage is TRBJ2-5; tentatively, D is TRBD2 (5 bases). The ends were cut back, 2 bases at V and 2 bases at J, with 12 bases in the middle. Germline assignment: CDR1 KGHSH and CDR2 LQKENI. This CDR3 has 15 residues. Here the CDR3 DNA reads TGTGCCAGCTCACCAGTCATAGCGAGTCAAGAGACCCAGTACTTC. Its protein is CASSPVIASQETQYF.

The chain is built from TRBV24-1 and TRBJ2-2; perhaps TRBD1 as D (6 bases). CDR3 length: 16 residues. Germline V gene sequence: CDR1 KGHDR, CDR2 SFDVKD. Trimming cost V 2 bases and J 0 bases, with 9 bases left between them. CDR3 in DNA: TGTGCCACCAGTGATTACAGGGCGACGAACACCGGGGAGCTGTTTTTT. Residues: CATSDYRATNTGELFF.

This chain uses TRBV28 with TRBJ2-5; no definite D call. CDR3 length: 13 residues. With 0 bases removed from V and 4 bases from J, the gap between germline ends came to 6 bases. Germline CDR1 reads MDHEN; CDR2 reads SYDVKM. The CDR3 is CASSLWDAETQYF. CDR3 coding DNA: TGTGCCAGCAGTTTATGGGACGCAGAGACCCAGTACTTC.

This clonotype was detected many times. The CDR3 DNA sequence: TGCAGCGTTGAAGCAGCGGACCAAGAGACCCAGTACTTC. Protein product: CSVEAADQETQYF. This chain links TRBV29-1 with TRBJ2-5; D possibly corresponds to TRBD2 (5 bases). Germline CDR1 SQVTM, CDR2 ANQGSEA. Trimming removed 1 base from V and 0 bases from J, with 6 bases in between. The CDR3 has 13 residues.